These T cell receptor beta chains were read from a single sample in a study of blood T cell repertoires in COVID-19. TCRdb keeps only in-frame clones here, not all; method: immunoSEQ multiplex PCR. The repertoire includes 150,000 to 200,000 clones, roughly 91% of them detected once, and approximately 5.6% sits in the top ten. Sequences were obtained from peripheral blood. All receptors derive from a man aged 35 to 55 with active or convalescent COVID-19. Both conserved end residues are part of each CDR3. D genes are given only for firm matches. The listing skips clone size in some rows; elsewhere it reads once, few, many or a size class.

few	TRBJ1-4	-	TRBV12-3/TRBV12-4	TGTGCCAGCAGTTTCGAGGGTCGAGAAAAACTGTTTTTT	CASSFEGREKLFF
-	TRBJ2-1	-	TRBV2	TGTGCCAGCAGTGAAAGGGGCGGAACCTACTACAATGAGCAGTTCTTC	CASSERGGTYYNEQFF
-	TRBJ2-7	-	TRBV3-1/TRBV3-2	TGTGCCAGCAGCCAAGAAGGATGGGGGGAGTGGTACTTC	CASSQEGWGEWYF
-	TRBJ2-5	-	TRBV9	TGTGCCAGCAGCGTAGGTAATGAGGCACGTAAAGAGACCCAGTACTTC	CASSVGNEARKETQYF
-	TRBJ2-2	-	TRBV7-2	TGTGCCAGCAGCTTCTACAGGGCAATGAACACCGGGGAGCTGTTTTTT	CASSFYRAMNTGELFF
once	TRBJ1-6	-	TRBV11-2	TGTGCCAGCAGCGAAGGGACACAGATCTATAATTCACCCCTCCACTTT	CASSEGTQIYNSPLHF
-	TRBJ2-1	TRBD1	TRBV27	TGTGCCAGCAGTTTCGGACGGACAGGGGAGGGTTCCTACAATGAGCAGTTCTTC	CASSFGRTGEGSYNEQFF
once	TRBJ1-4	-	TRBV11-2	TGTGCCAGCAGCTTAGGCTCGGGGGGCACTAATGAAAAACTGTTTTTT	CASSLGSGGTNEKLFF
-	TRBJ1-2	TRBD1	TRBV7-9	TGTGCCAGCAGCTTAAACGAGGGGGCATATGGCTACACCTTC	CASSLNEGAYGYTF
-	TRBJ1-1	-	TRBV6-5	TGTGCCAGCAGTTACCCGGGAGGGGGTGAAGCTTTCTTT	CASSYPGGGEAFF
-	TRBJ1-1	TRBD1	TRBV4-2	TGTGCCAGCAGCCGAGAACCAGGGGGGAACACTGAAGCTTTCTTT	CASSREPGGNTEAFF
-	TRBJ2-1	TRBD1	TRBV11-3	TGTGCCAGCAGCCCCGGGACAGCGCGTACCTACAATGAGCAGTTCTTC	CASSPGTARTYNEQFF
-	TRBJ1-4	-	TRBV9	TGTGCCAGCAGCGTAACGGCAGGAAATAATGAAAAACTGTTTTTT	CASSVTAGNNEKLFF
-	TRBJ1-5	TRBD1	TRBV28	TGTGCCAGCAGTTTCGACAGGGGTGGATCAGGACAGCCCCAGCATTTT	CASSFDRGGSGQPQHF
-	TRBJ2-3	-	TRBV9	TGTGCCAGCAGACAGGGTTTTTCAGATACGCAGTATTTT	CASRQGFSDTQYF
few	TRBJ2-7	TRBD2	TRBV4-1	TGCGCCAGCAGCCTCTTAAGCGGGGCGAGATACGAGCAGTACTTC	CASSLLSGARYEQYF
once	TRBJ1-1	-	TRBV27	TGTGCCAGCAGTGAATTACCCGGGACACGCGGGAACACTGAAGCTTTCTTT	CASSELPGTRGNTEAFF
-	TRBJ1-1	TRBD1	TRBV5-1	TGCGCCAGCAGCGGACAGGAATATGAAGCTTTCTTT	CASSGQEYEAFF
-	TRBJ1-1	-	TRBV12-5	TGTGCTAGTGGACACCCCGAGGGGGAGGCTTTCTTT	CASGHPEGEAFF
-	TRBJ1-2	TRBD1	TRBV9	TGTGCCAGCAGCGTAGGGACAGGGGATGGCTACACCTTC	CASSVGTGDGYTF
-	TRBJ1-2	TRBD1	TRBV24-1	TGTGCCACCAGTGACCCGGACAGGGGATATGGCTACACCTTC	CATSDPDRGYGYTF
few	TRBJ1-5	-	TRBV4-1	TGCGCCAGCAGCCAAGATCGCGGGGAGCCCCAGCATTTT	CASSQDRGEPQHF
-	TRBJ1-1	TRBD1	TRBV5-1	TGCGCCAGCAGCTCCCGGGACAGGAATGAAGCTTTCTTT	CASSSRDRNEAFF
-	TRBJ1-4	-	TRBV19	TGTGCCAGTAACGGGAGGAGGATGGCTAATGAAAAACTGTTTTTT	CASNGRRMANEKLFF